A selection of T cell receptor beta chains follows, all from one sample in a study of T cell repertoires in cytomegalovirus infection. These receptors' targets are unknown. TCRdb used MiXCR to reprocess the reads, holding one entry per CDR3 protein. Of fewer than 950,000 distinct CDR3 sequences detected, over 25% appear once; the ten largest clones hold around 11%. The sequences come from cultured CD8+ T cells from PBMCs, collected from culture after CMV antigen stimulation. Every receptor here comes from a human donor in good health (CMV status not recorded). Some clones in this sample may be carry-over from other donors' samples. The conserved cysteine and the conserved F or W are not part of the CDR3 here. The order of the fields is V gene, CDR3 protein.

V: TRBV7-9; CDR3: ASSRVLGVGEQF
V: TRBV7-9; CDR3: ASSLGRGLHGYT
V: TRBV7-2; CDR3: ASSYLARGNTGELF
V: TRBV25-1; CDR3: ASSNRDSLWNEQF
V: TRBV7-6; CDR3: ASSLAGATGLSWANVLT
V: TRBV25-1; CDR3: ASTGGGTEQF
V: TRBV6-6; CDR3: ASSYGAKFSNYGYT
V: TRBV25-1; CDR3: ASSGRQGGEKLF
V: TRBV7-2; CDR3: ASSQGGANEKLF
V: TRBV13; CDR3: ASSLGGANYGYT
V: TRBV7-6; CDR3: ASSLLETGITEAF
V: TRBV19; CDR3: ASTPSMGSGSYNEQF
V: TRBV5-6; CDR3: ASSLAGTTFDTQY
V: TRBV6-2/TRBV6-3; CDR3: ASSYREVF
V: TRBV27; CDR3: ASSFEAGALNTGELF
V: TRBV7-9; CDR3: ASRVTLGVAISPLH
V: TRBV2; CDR3: ASGEGQGLVEQY
V: TRBV10-3; CDR3: AIRGLNHEQY